This T cell receptor beta chain was retrieved from a study of T cell repertoires in cytomegalovirus infection. Study-wide context: Epitope selection comprised recently identified HLA-C-restricted CMV epitopes and well-studied HLA-B-restricted CMV epitopes. In public TCR beta signatures, there were indications of both CMV infection and matching HLA type. The study, taken as a whole, reports: CMV carriers with the relevant HLA were identified by cumulative public TCR beta family frequency. Across the ex vivo response, the dominant clonotypes were HLA-C-restricted CMV-specific TCR beta clonotypes.

About this clonotype itself: Its antigen is still unknown.

One entry per CDR3 protein results from TCRdb running MiXCR on the reads. Of more than 65,000 distinct CDR3 sequences listed, about half are singletons. With 0 bases removed from V and 3 bases from J, the gap between germline ends came to 5 bases. The CDR3 runs to 13 residues. Per the germline V gene, CDR1 is ENHRY and CDR2 is SYGVKD. The specimen comprised CD8+ T cells from cultured PBMCs, sampled from culture after CMV antigen stimulation. The receptor was derived from a human donor in good health (CMV status not recorded). Some clones in this sample may be carry-over from other donors' samples. The gene calls are TRBV10-3 and TRBJ2-5; no firm D call. The CDR3 sequence is CAISESAEETQYF. CDR3 in DNA: TGTGCCATCAGTGAGTCGGCTGAAGAGACCCAGTACTTC.